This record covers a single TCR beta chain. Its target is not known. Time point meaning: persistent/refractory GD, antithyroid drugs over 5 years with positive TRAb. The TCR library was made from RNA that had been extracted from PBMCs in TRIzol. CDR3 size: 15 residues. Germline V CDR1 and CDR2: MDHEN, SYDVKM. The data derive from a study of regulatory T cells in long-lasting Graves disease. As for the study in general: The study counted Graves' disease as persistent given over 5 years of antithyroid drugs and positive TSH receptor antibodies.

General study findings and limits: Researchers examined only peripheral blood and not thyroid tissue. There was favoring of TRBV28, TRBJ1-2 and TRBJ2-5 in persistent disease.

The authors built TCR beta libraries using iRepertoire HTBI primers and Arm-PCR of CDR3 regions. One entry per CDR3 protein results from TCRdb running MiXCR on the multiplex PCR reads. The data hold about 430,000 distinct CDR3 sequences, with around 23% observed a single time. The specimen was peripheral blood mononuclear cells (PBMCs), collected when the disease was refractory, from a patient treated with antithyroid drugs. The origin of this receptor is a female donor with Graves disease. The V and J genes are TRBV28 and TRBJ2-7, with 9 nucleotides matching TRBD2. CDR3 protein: CATHEPTSGAYEQYF. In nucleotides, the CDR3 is TGTGCGACCCACGAACCGACTAGCGGTGCGTACGAGCAGTACTTC.